This TCR beta chain was captured by sequencing in a study of blood T cell repertoires in COVID-19. Study as a whole: Material from acute and convalescent COVID-19 was sourced from the United States, Italy and Spain. T cells, B-cell-depleted T cells, or PBMCs provided the cDNA or gDNA that served as material.

In the original processing: By means of reference gene primer amplification, nucleated cell counts were estimated. TCRdb's copy holds only in-frame clones and misses some; the assay was immunoSEQ multiplex PCR. The D gene and trimming were derived from the DNA, and the V and J assignments and clone size from that table. The sample shows 200,000 to 250,000 clones, about 80% of them seen only once. This clone was counted a few times. The receptor was derived from a woman in her thirties who had recovered from COVID-19. The sequencing sample was made of peripheral blood.

CDR3 nucleotides: TGTGCCAGCAGCTTGGCCGGGACAGGGGGCCTTGGCTACACCTTC. Residues: CASSLAGTGGLGYTF. The J gene is TRBJ1-2, the V gene TRBV5-4; TRBD1 agrees at 12 bases. Germline V gene sequence: CDR1 SGHNT, CDR2 YYREEE (reference sequence). The trim removed 0 bases at V and 7 bases at J, leaving 4 bases unmatched. The CDR3 contains 15 residues. The full variable domain, its missing parts supplied by reference TRBV5-4 and TRBJ1-2, is ETGVTQSPTHLIKTRGQQVTLRCSSQSGHNTVSWYQQALGQGPQFIFQYYREEENGRGNFPPRFSGLQFPNYSSELNVNALELDDSALYLCASSLAGTGGLGYTFGSGTRLTVV.